This T cell receptor beta chain came from a study of regulatory T cells in long-lasting Graves disease. CDR3 regions were amplified by Arm-PCR using iRepertoire HTBI primers to build TCR beta libraries. TCRdb re-analysed the multiplex PCR reads in MiXCR, keeping a single row per CDR3 protein. Of 350,000 to 400,000 distinct CDR3 sequences in the sample, 16% were seen once. Time point specified: newly diagnosed GD, antithyroid drugs for less than 3 months. There was RNA extracted from PBMCs, and the TCR library was made from it. EDTA tubes were used for drawing around 8.2 milliliters of peripheral blood. The CDR3 spans 13 residues. Germline CDR1 and CDR2: MNHEY and SMNVEV (reference sequence). The J segment lost 4 bases and the V segment lost 7 bases, leaving 4 bases of the junction unmatched. This clonotype showed up just a few times. These data were also filed under a second study, of T cells in Graves' hyperthyroidism and ophthalmopathy.

This chain joins TRBV27 and TRBJ2-1, with TRBD1 matching 7 bases. The sample in question was peripheral blood mononuclear cells (PBMCs), obtained at new diagnosis, from a patient treated with antithyroid drugs. The source is a woman between 18 and 29 years old with Graves disease. As DNA, the CDR3 is TGTGCCAGCACCGGGACAGCTTACAATGAGCAGTTCTTC. Translating gives CASTGTAYNEQFF.